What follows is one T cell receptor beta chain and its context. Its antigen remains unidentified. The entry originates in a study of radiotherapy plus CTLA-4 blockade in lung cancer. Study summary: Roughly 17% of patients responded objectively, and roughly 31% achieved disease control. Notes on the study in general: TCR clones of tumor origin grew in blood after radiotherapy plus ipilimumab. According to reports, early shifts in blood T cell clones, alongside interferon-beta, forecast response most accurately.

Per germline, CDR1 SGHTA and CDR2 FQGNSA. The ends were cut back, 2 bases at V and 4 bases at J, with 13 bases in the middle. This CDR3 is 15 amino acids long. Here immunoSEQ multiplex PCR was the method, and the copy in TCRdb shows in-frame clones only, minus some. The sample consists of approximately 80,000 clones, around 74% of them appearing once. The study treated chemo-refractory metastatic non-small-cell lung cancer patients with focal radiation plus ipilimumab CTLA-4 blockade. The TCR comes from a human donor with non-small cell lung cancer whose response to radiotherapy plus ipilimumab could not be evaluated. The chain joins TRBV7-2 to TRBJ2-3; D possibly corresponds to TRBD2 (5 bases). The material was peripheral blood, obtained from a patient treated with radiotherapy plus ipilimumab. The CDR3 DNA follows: TGTGCCAGCAGCTTACAAGCTAGCTCCTCAGATACGCAGTATTTT. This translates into CASSLQASSSDTQYF. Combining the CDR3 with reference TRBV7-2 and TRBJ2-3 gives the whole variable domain GAGVSQSPSNKVTEKGKDVELRCDPISGHTALYWYRQSLGQGLEFLIYFQGNSAPDKSGLPSDRFSAERTGGSVSTLTIQRTQQEDSAVYLCASSLQASSSDTQYFGPGTRLTVL.